Each of the 23 T cell receptor beta chains below was sequenced from the same sample in a study of blood T cells in healthy people across ages. Alongside a J-beta primer mix, a sample-barcoded 5' primer served in a second PCR lasting about 7 to 11 cycles. MiXCR, applied by TCRdb to the 5' RACE reads, yields one record per CDR3 protein. The table records roughly 1.5 million distinct CDR3 sequences, approximately 43% of them present only once. Sequencing was done on a sample of blood. The receptors derive from a woman between 18 and 29 years old in good health.

Many counts were recorded for this clonotype. The V call is TRBV27, the J call TRBJ2-1, with TRBD2 matching over 10 bases. V lost 6 bases and J lost 2; bases outside the gene matches: 13. This CDR3 is built from 18 residues. Per germline, CDR1 MNHEY and CDR2 SMNVEV (reference sequence). The CDR3 loop reads CASSFRDRGLATYNEQFF. The CDR3 DNA sequence: TGTGCCAGCAGCTTCCGGGACCGGGGACTAGCGACCTACAATGAGCAGTTCTTC.

This clonotype has a count of ten or more. This sequence joins TRBV4-1 and TRBJ2-1; unclear D gene. Germline values: CDR1 MGHRA, CDR2 YSYEKL. The CDR3 is 14 amino acids. The V end was cut by 1 base, the J end by 10 bases, with 14 bases between. The CDR3 here is CASSQVGRVGEQFF. The CDR3 DNA is TGCGCCAGCAGCCAAGTTGGTAGGGTTGGGGAGCAGTTCTTC.

This chain connects TRBV9 to TRBJ1-2, with unresolved D. V was shortened by 3 bases and J by 3 bases, with 21 bases between the two germline ends. The CDR3 length is 17 residues. The germline V gene has CDR1 SGDLS and CDR2 YYNGEE. In DNA form, the CDR3 reads TGTGCCAGCAGCGGTGGCCCCCCATATATGCTCGACTATGGCTACACCTTC. This encodes CASSGGPPYMLDYGYTF.

This clonotype was seen a handful of times. The chain recombines TRBV24-1 with TRBJ2-3; 8 bases fit TRBD2. Unmatched junction bases numbered 11, after V lost 4 bases and J lost 3 bases. This CDR3 contains 17 residues. Germline V gene sequence: CDR1 KGHDR, CDR2 SFDVKD. The CDR3 is CATSDPQREKGTDTQYF. The CDR3 DNA reads as TGTGCCACCAGTGACCCCCAGCGGGAGAAGGGGACAGATACGCAGTATTTT.

The V call is TRBV7-3, the J call TRBJ2-5; no clear D. Germline V gene lookup returns CDR1 SGHTA and CDR2 FQGTGA. Between the trimmed V and J ends, which lost 1 base and 4 bases, there was a span of 7 bases. The CDR3 loop spans 13 amino acids. The CDR3 reads CASSLSPSETQYF. The CDR3 nucleotides are TGTGCCAGCAGCTTAAGTCCTTCAGAGACCCAGTACTTC. The full variable domain, in which reference TRBV7-3 and TRBJ2-5 provide the parts outside the CDR3, is GAGVSQTPSNKVTEKGKYVELRCDPISGHTALYWYRQSLGQGPEFLIYFQGTGAADDSGLPNDRFFAVRPEGSVSTLKIQRTERGDSAVYLCASSLSPSETQYFGPGTRLLVL.

The sample holds one count of this clonotype. This sequence joins TRBV3-1 and TRBJ2-5, with 12 bases fitting TRBD2. Germline CDR1 is LGHDT and CDR2 is YNNKEL (reference sequence). There are 15 residues in the CDR3. Germline trimming cut 2 bases from V and 4 bases from J; bases unmatched to any gene: 2. The CDR3 bases are TGTGCCAGCAGCCAACAGACTAGCGGGGGAGAGACCCAGTACTTC. This translates into CASSQQTSGGETQYF.

This clonotype has more than one count but fewer than ten. This rearrangement joins TRBV12-3 or TRBV12-4 to TRBJ1-1; D is perhaps TRBD1 (5 bases). This CDR3 contains 16 residues. Trimming removed 1 base from V and 3 bases from J, with 15 bases in between. CDR3 protein: CASSLDVGRVDTEAFF. CDR3 DNA sequence: TGTGCCAGCAGTTTAGATGTTGGCAGGGTGGACACTGAAGCTTTCTTT.

The J gene is TRBJ2-7, the V gene TRBV4-3; D is ambiguous. Trimming cost V 1 base and J 5 bases, with 15 bases left between them. The CDR3 runs 15 residues. Germline V gene lookup returns CDR1 LGHNA and CDR2 YSLEER. CDR3 in DNA: TGCGCCAGCAGCCAAGTGATGGGCAGGCCCGACGAGCAGTACTTC. Protein sequence: CASSQVMGRPDEQYF.

J is TRBJ2-1 and V is TRBV7-2; 11 bases align to TRBD2. This CDR3 has 16 residues. Germline V gene lookup returns CDR1 SGHTA and CDR2 FQGNSA. With V trimmed by 3 bases and J by 5 bases, 6 bases remained unmatched. CDR3 in DNA: TGTGCCAGCAGCTTCCGACTAGCGGGGTTGGACAATGAGCAGTTCTTC. This sequence encodes CASSFRLAGLDNEQFF.

V and J are TRBV20-1 and TRBJ2-1; D possibly corresponds to TRBD2 (6 bases). Trimming cost V 3 bases and J 5 bases, with 14 bases left between them. Germline-derived CDR1 and CDR2 are DFQATT and SNEGSKA (reference sequence). The CDR3 runs 14 residues. This chain's CDR3 is CSASGRGRDNEQFF. Written as DNA, the CDR3 is TGCAGTGCTAGTGGGCGGGGAAGGGACAATGAGCAGTTCTTC.

The chain joins TRBV4-1 to TRBJ2-1; D possibly corresponds to TRBD2 (6 bases). CDR1 is MGHRA, CDR2 YSYEKL, per germline. This CDR3 region has 15 residues. V lost 1 base, J lost 7 bases, and 14 bases lay in between. The CDR3 nucleotides read TGCGCCAGCAGCCAAGGCCCCAGGGCGGGGAATGAGCAGTTCTTC. Its translation: CASSQGPRAGNEQFF.

The genes are TRBV28 and TRBJ2-3; tentatively, D is TRBD1 (6 bases). V lost 4 bases, J lost 4 bases, and 15 bases lay in between. Germline V lookup: CDR1 MDHEN, CDR2 SYDVKM. The CDR3 runs 15 residues. CDR3 DNA sequence: TGTGCCAGCAGTTCGAGGGGGTTTAAACCAGATACGCAGTATTTT. Translated, it gives CASSSRGFKPDTQYF.

V gene TRBV4-3 combines with J gene TRBJ2-6; unclear D gene. Germline CDR1 and CDR2: LGHNA and YSLEER. The CDR3 spans 16 residues. Trimming stripped 0 bases from V and 2 bases from J, with 8 bases between. Here the CDR3 reads CASSQDVSTGANVLTF. For the CDR3, the DNA is TGCGCCAGCAGCCAAGATGTCTCTACTGGGGCCAACGTCCTGACTTTC.

The chain combines TRBV20-1 with TRBJ2-1; D may be TRBD2 (7 bases). Per germline, CDR1 DFQATT and CDR2 SNEGSKA (reference sequence). The V end was cut by 5 bases, the J end by 14 bases, with 19 bases between. CDR3 size: 12 residues. The CDR3 reads CSAEDLGGLEFF. In nucleotides, the CDR3 is TGCAGTGCTGAAGACTTGGGGGGGCTTGAGTTCTTC.

The chain couples TRBV6-6 to TRBJ2-3; 8 nucleotides line up with TRBD1. This CDR3 has 15 residues. Unmatched junction bases numbered 6, after V lost 1 base and J lost 6 bases. The V gene's germline CDR1 is MNHNY and CDR2 SVGAGI (reference sequence). The CDR3 sequence: CASSYFGQGRDTQYF. DNA of the CDR3: TGTGCCAGCAGTTACTTCGGACAGGGTAGGGATACGCAGTATTTT.

The rearrangement uses TRBV7-9 and TRBJ1-2, with 7 bases aligning to TRBD1. The germline V gene encodes CDR1 SEHNR and CDR2 FQNEAQ (reference sequence). The CDR3 is 16 residues long. V lost 5 bases, J lost 4 bases, and 13 bases stayed unmatched. The CDR3 spells CASSPSSGTEFYGYTF. The CDR3 DNA reads TGTGCCAGCAGCCCCAGCTCCGGGACAGAGTTCTATGGCTACACCTTC.

This sequence joins TRBV27 and TRBJ2-7; D may be TRBD1 (6 bases). The CDR3 has 16 amino acids. Germline CDR1 MNHEY, CDR2 SMNVEV (reference sequence). Trimming left V 5 bases short and J 3 bases short, with 20 bases between. CDR3 in amino acids: CASSPLMRTVNYEQYF. The CDR3 region has the DNA TGTGCCAGCAGTCCCCTTATGCGGACAGTTAACTACGAGCAGTACTTC.

This chain uses TRBV5-1 with TRBJ2-1; 12 bases line up with TRBD2. The J call is uncertain, as TRBJ2-7 better fits the DNA end. The CDR3 loop spans 17 amino acids. The V gene's germline CDR1 is SGHRS and CDR2 YFSETQ. CDR3 region: CASSPLTSGSGYNEQYF. As DNA, the CDR3 is TGCGCCAGCAGCCCCCTGACTAGCGGGAGTGGGTACAATGAGCAGTACTTC.

This clonotype has a handful of counts. The gene calls are TRBV9 and TRBJ2-4; possibly TRBD1 or TRBD2 for D (6 bases each). This CDR3 is 15 amino acids long. Germline assignment: CDR1 SGDLS and CDR2 YYNGEE. V lost 1 base and J 13 bases, leaving 21 bases between the germline ends. The DNA for the CDR3 is TGTGCCAGCAGCGTAAGGGGGGCCTTTCTCGATGAGCAGTACTTC. Its protein product is CASSVRGAFLDEQYF.

This clonotype was seen repeatedly, ten times or more. The CDR3 sequence is CSARDPGTSGGTDTQYF. CDR3 DNA: TGCAGTGCTAGAGATCCCGGGACTAGCGGGGGCACAGATACGCAGTATTTT. The chain combines TRBV20-1 with TRBJ2-3, with 13 nucleotides matching TRBD2. V lost 0 bases, J lost 1 base, and 4 bases stayed unmatched. From germline, CDR1 is DFQATT and CDR2 SNEGSKA (reference sequence). This CDR3 is built from 17 residues.

This clonotype was recorded a few times. The V call is TRBV21-1, the J call TRBJ1-1; the table's TRBD1 call for D was not verified on the DNA. TRBV21-1 is assigned pseudogene status. This CDR3 is built from 15 residues. The CDR3 loop is CASSKAAGRNTEAFF. CDR3 in DNA: TGTGCCAGCAGCAAAGCGGCAGGGAGGAACACTGAAGCTTTCTTT.

This clonotype was seen only a few times. V usage is TRBV28 and J usage is TRBJ2-5, with D possibly TRBD1 on 5 matching bases. The CDR3 spans 9 residues. V shed 10 bases and J shed 5 bases, with 5 bases lying between them. Germline loops: CDR1 MDHEN, CDR2 SYDVKM. The CDR3 sequence: CATGETQYF. Here the CDR3 DNA reads TGTGCCACAGGGGAGACCCAGTACTTC.

This chain links TRBV5-1 with TRBJ2-3; no firm D call. Per germline, CDR1 SGHRS and CDR2 YFSETQ. With 0 bases removed from V and 0 bases from J, the gap between germline ends came to 11 bases. This CDR3 contains 16 residues. In DNA, the CDR3 is TGCGCCAGCAGCTTGGCCTTCGGCAGTAGCACAGATACGCAGTATTTT. It yields the protein CASSLAFGSSTDTQYF.